This record concerns one T cell receptor beta chain sequence. Its antigen is still unknown. The source of the sample is a study of cytomegalovirus exposure and HLA in healthy donors. Study observations and caveats: Near-uniform donor sequencing depth was presumed by presence/absence analyses.

Primers: 60 Vbeta forward and 13 Jbeta reverse. Here immunoSEQ multiplex PCR was the method, and the copy in TCRdb shows in-frame clones only, minus some. The data hold 150,000 to 200,000 clones, with roughly 80% observed a single time. The receptor's source is a girl aged 5 to 17 in good health and CMV-seropositive. Sequencing used PBMCs.

The CDR3 protein is CASSPLGTSGINSEQFF. Here the CDR3 DNA reads TGTGCCAGCAGTCCACTCGGGACTAGCGGGATAAACAGTGAGCAGTTCTTC. The gene calls are TRBV27 and TRBJ2-1, with TRBD2 matching 13 bases. Trimming at V came to 5 bases and at J to 9 bases, leaving 13 bases not matched to a gene. The germline V gene encodes CDR1 MNHEY and CDR2 SMNVEV (reference sequence). The CDR3 runs 17 residues.